Below, 11 T cell receptor beta chains from the same sample are listed, as sequenced in a study of early T cells in non-severe SARS-CoV-2 infection. Using its own MiXCR run on the 5' RACE reads, TCRdb lists one record per CDR3 protein. The sample consists of about 77,000 distinct CDR3 sequences, around 16% of them appearing once. The sample consisted of whole blood. The receptor source for this set is an adult who was a healthcare worker with PCR-confirmed SARS-CoV-2 infection or an uninfected control (not recorded which).

Turning to this clonotype: Since a much larger clone is just one base distant, this may be a read error. This rearrangement joins TRBV6-6 to TRBJ2-7, with D tentatively TRBD2 (6 bases). Germline V gives CDR1 MNHNY, CDR2 SVGAGI (reference sequence). The CDR3 spans 13 residues. The CDR3 nucleotides are TGTGTCAGCACCGAAGGGACTTCCTACGAGCAGTACTTC. Protein: CVSTEGTSYEQYF.

In its sample, this clonotype was seen a few times. The chain is built from TRBV12-3 or TRBV12-4 and TRBJ2-5; possible D gene TRBD2, 6 bases. The CDR3 covers 16 residues. Trimming took 6 bases from V and 9 from J, leaving 26 bases between them. CDR3 in DNA: TGTGCCAGCAGCCGTCAGGGAGCGGGCTGGACCAGGGCCCAGTACTTC. This gives the protein CASSRQGAGWTRAQYF.

The chain is built from TRBV6-5 and TRBJ2-7, with 7 bases that match TRBD1. V was pared by 2 bases and J by 5 bases, with 12 bases of the junction left unmatched. CDR1 and CDR2 (germline): MNHEY, SVGAGI. This CDR3 is 16 amino acids long. The CDR3 region has the DNA TGTGCCAGCAGTTACGATCCCCCGAGGGGGCCCCACGAGCAGTACTTC. Protein: CASSYDPPRGPHEQYF.

V gene TRBV29-1 combines with J gene TRBJ2-7; TRBD2 is a possible D gene (5 bases). V dropped 4 bases and J dropped 3 bases, with 13 bases sitting between them. The CDR3 runs to 13 residues. Germline CDR1 SQVTM, CDR2 ANQGSEA. The CDR3 DNA is TGCAGCGTTGGTATCCAGCGGAGCTACGAGCAGTACTTC. It codes for CSVGIQRSYEQYF.

This clonotype was picked up a small number of times. Written as DNA, the CDR3 is TGCGCCAGCAGCTTGGTCGTACTAGCGGATTACAATGAGCAGTTCTTC. Translating gives CASSLVVLADYNEQFF. V usage is TRBV5-1 and J usage is TRBJ2-1; 8 positions match TRBD2. Unmatched junction bases numbered 6, after V lost 0 bases and J lost 4 bases. Germline V gives CDR1 SGHRS, CDR2 YFSETQ. CDR3 length equals 16 residues.

V usage is TRBV29-1 and J usage is TRBJ2-1; weak D call: TRBD2 (6 bases). Trimming pared 3 bases from V and 0 bases from J, leaving 12 bases between. CDR3 length equals 15 residues. From germline, CDR1 is SQVTM and CDR2 ANQGSEA. The CDR3 nucleotides read TGCAGCGTTGAGGGGGGACCCGGCTCCTACAATGAGCAGTTCTTC. It codes for CSVEGGPGSYNEQFF.

This clonotype has a handful of counts. This chain links TRBV20-1 with TRBJ2-1, with 9 bases that match TRBD2. Germline assignment: CDR1 DFQATT and CDR2 SNEGSKA (reference sequence). This CDR3 has 16 residues. V was clipped by 0 bases and J by 3 bases; unmatched bases: 6. CDR3 in DNA: TGCAGTGCTAGAGAGGGTAGCGGGAGATTCTACAATGAGCAGTTCTTC. Protein product: CSAREGSGRFYNEQFF.

This clonotype has a count of ten or more. This chain uses TRBV10-2 with TRBJ2-3; D gene unclear. Between the trimmed V and J ends, which lost 8 bases and 10 bases, there was a span of 16 bases. CDR1 and CDR2 (germline): WSHSY, SAAADI. This CDR3 is built from 12 residues. The CDR3 here is CASGPVEQSQYF. The CDR3 region has the DNA TGCGCCAGCGGACCCGTAGAACAGTCGCAGTATTTT.

The chain recombines TRBV18 with TRBJ2-1; D remains ambiguous. This CDR3 region has 13 residues. Trimming took 6 bases from V and 2 from J, leaving 8 bases between them. The germline V gene has CDR1 KGHSH and CDR2 LQKENI. CDR3 residues: CASSPNPYNEQFF. As DNA, the CDR3 is TGTGCCAGCTCGCCTAACCCCTACAATGAGCAGTTCTTC. The full variable domain, in which reference TRBV18 and TRBJ2-1 provide the parts outside the CDR3, is NAGVMQNPRHLVRRRGQEARLRCSPMKGHSHVYWYRQLPEEGLKFMVYLQKENIIDESGMPKERFSAEFPKEGPSILRIQQVVRGDSAAYFCASSPNPYNEQFFGPGTRLTVL.

Concerning this clonotype itself: Compared with germline, one end of the junction differs, possibly owing to a read error. CDR3 DNA: TGTGCCAGCAGCCAAACGACCAGGGGGAGAGTTGAGACCCAGCACTTC. Protein sequence: CASSQTTRGRVETQHF. The chain links TRBV3-1 to TRBJ2-5, with 7 bases aligning to TRBD1. Germline V gene sequence: CDR1 LGHDT, CDR2 YNNKEL (reference sequence). The CDR3 extends over 16 amino acids.

This clonotype was counted a few times. V and J are TRBV20-1 and TRBJ2-7, with 7 bases fitting TRBD2. Trimming removed 4 bases from V and 4 bases from J; junction bases left unmatched: 13. The CDR3 is 15 amino acids. Germline V gene sequence: CDR1 DFQATT, CDR2 SNEGSKA (reference sequence). The CDR3 region is CSATPEAGVLYEQYF. CDR3 in DNA: TGCAGTGCTACCCCTGAGGCGGGAGTGCTGTACGAGCAGTACTTC.